This T cell receptor beta chain was recovered during a study of cytomegalovirus exposure and HLA in healthy donors. Study-level findings and limits: Donor immune exposure was known only as CMV serostatus. TCR association rates varied by HLA locus in a later analysis, with DRB1 highest and HLA-C lowest.

V lost 3 bases, J lost 3 bases, and 6 bases stayed unmatched. CDR1 and CDR2 (germline): LNHNV, YYDKDF (reference sequence). The CDR3 has 16 residues. The PCR contained 60 Vbeta and 13 Jbeta primers. Clones were sequenced by immunoSEQ multiplex PCR, and TCRdb holds only the in-frame ones, with some missing. The data show approximately 220,000 clones, with about 80% seen just once and about 6.4% held by the top ten. Details on this clone: What it recognizes is unknown.

The clonotype originates from a man aged 40-55 years in good health and CMV-seropositive. Source material: PBMCs. The chain combines TRBV15 with TRBJ1-2, with 11 bases matching TRBD1. The CDR3 region is CATSSSGTGGDYGYTF. CDR3 DNA: TGTGCCACCAGCAGCTCCGGGACAGGGGGGGACTATGGCTACACCTTC.